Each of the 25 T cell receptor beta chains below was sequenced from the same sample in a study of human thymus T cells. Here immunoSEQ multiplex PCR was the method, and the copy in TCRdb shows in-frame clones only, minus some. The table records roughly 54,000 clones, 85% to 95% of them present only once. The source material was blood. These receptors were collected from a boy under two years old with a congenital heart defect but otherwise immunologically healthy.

This chain's CDR3 is CASSIQVNTEAFF. CDR3 sequence (DNA): TGTGCCAGCAGCATACAGGTGAACACTGAAGCTTTCTTT. This chain links TRBV6-5 with TRBJ1-1; maybe TRBD1 (5 bases). Per germline, CDR1 MNHEY and CDR2 SVGAGI. The length of the CDR3 is 13 residues. V was cut by 6 bases and J by 0 bases, with 8 bases left in between.

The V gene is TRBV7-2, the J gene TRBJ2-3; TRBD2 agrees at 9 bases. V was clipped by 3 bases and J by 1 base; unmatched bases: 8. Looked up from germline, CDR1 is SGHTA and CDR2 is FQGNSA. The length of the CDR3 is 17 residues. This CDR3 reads CASSFEAGTSRTDTQYF. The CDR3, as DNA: TGTGCCAGCAGCTTCGAGGCCGGGACTAGCCGCACAGATACGCAGTATTTT.

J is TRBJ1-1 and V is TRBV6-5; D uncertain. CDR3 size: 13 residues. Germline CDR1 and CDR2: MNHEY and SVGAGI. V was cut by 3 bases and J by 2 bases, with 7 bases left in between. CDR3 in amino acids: CASSYLGNTEAFF. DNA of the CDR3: TGTGCCAGCAGTTATCTCGGTAACACTGAAGCTTTCTTT.

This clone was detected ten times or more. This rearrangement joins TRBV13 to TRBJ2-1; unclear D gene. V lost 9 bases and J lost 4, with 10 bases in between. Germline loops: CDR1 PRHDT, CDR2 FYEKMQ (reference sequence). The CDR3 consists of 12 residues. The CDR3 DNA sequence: TGTGCCAGTACGACTGGATACAATGAGCAGTTCTTC. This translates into CASTTGYNEQFF. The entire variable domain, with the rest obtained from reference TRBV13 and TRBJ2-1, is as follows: AAGVIQSPRHLIKEKRETATLKCYPIPRHDTVYWYQQGPGQDPQFLISFYEKMQSDKGSIPDRFSAQQFSDYHSELNMSSLELGDSALYFCASTTGYNEQFFGPGTRLTVL.

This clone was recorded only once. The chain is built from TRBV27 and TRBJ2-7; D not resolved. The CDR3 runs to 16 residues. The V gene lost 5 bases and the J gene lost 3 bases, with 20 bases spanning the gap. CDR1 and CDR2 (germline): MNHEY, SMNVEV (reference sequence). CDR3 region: CASSTSGPYTSYEQYF. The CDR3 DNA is TGTGCCAGCAGTACCTCAGGACCGTACACAAGCTACGAGCAGTACTTC.

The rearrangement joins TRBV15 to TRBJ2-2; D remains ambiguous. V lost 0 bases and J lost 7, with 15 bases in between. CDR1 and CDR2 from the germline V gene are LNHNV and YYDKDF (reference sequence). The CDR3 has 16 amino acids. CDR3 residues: CATSREIPTHVGELFF. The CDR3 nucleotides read TGTGCCACCAGCAGAGAGATCCCGACACACGTCGGGGAGCTGTTTTTT.

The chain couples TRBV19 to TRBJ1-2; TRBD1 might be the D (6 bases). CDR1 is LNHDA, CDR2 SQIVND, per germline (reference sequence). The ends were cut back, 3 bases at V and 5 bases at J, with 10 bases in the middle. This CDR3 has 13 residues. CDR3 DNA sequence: TGTGCCAGTAGTATTCCAGGGGCTTATGGCTACACCTTC. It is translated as CASSIPGAYGYTF. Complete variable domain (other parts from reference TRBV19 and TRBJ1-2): DGGITQSPKYLFRKEGQNVTLSCEQNLNHDAMYWYRQDPGQGLRLIYYSQIVNDFQKGDIAEGYSVSREKKESFPLTVTSAQKNPTAFYLCASSIPGAYGYTFGSGTRLTVV.

The CDR3 DNA reads TGTGCCAGCAGTTTAGTGAACTACCCCAAAAGATACGAGCAGTACTTC. Protein sequence: CASSLVNYPKRYEQYF. The chain joins TRBV28 to TRBJ2-7; D is uncertain. Germline V gene lookup returns CDR1 MDHEN and CDR2 SYDVKM. V shed 2 bases and J shed 4 bases, with 18 bases lying between them. The CDR3 sequence is 16 residues long. Using reference TRBV28 and TRBJ2-7 for the parts outside the CDR3, the full variable domain is DVKVTQSSRYLVKRTGEKVFLECVQDMDHENMFWYRQDPGLGLRLIYFSYDVKMKEKGDIPEGYSVSREKKERFSLILESASTNQTSMYLCASSLVNYPKRYEQYFGPGTRLTVT.

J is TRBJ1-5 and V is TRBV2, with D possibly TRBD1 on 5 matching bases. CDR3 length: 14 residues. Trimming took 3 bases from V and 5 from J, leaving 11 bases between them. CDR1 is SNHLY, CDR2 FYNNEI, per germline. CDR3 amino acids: CASSDRAFYQPQHF. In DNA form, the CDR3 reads TGTGCCAGCAGTGACAGGGCCTTTTATCAGCCCCAGCATTTT. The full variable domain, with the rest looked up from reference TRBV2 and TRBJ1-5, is EPEVTQTPSHQVTQMGQEVILRCVPISNHLYFYWYRQILGQKVEFLVSFYNNEISEKSEIFDDQFSVERPDGSNFTLKIRSTKLEDSAMYFCASSDRAFYQPQHFGDGTRLSIL.

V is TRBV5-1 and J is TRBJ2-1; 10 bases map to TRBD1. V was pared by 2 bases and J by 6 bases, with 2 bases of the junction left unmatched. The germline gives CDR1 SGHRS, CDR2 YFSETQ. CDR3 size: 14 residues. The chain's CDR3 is CASSFGTGVNEQFF. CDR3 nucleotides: TGCGCCAGCAGCTTCGGGACAGGGGTCAATGAGCAGTTCTTC.

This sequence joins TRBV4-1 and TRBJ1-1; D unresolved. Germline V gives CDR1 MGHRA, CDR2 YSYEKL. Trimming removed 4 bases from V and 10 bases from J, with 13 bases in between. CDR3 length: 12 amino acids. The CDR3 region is CASSPHGEGAFF. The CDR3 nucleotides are TGCGCCAGCAGCCCCCACGGGGAGGGAGCTTTCTTT.

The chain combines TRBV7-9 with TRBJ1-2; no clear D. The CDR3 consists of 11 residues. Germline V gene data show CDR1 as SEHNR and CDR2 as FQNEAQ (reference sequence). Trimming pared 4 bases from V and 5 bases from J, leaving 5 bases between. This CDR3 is CASSSKYGYTF. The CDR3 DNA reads TGTGCCAGCAGCTCCAAGTATGGCTACACCTTC.

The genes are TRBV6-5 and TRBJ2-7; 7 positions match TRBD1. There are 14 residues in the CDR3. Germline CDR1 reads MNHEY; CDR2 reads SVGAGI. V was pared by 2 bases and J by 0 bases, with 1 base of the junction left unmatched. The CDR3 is CASSYRGRSYEQYF. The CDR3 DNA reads TGTGCCAGCAGTTACAGGGGGCGCTCCTACGAGCAGTACTTC.

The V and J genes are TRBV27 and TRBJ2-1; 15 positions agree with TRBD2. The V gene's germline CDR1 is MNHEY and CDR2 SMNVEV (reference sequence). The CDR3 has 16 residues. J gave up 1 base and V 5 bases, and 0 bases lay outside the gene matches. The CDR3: CASSGTSGRSYNEQFF. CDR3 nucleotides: TGTGCCAGCAGTGGGACTAGCGGGAGGTCCTACAATGAGCAGTTCTTC.

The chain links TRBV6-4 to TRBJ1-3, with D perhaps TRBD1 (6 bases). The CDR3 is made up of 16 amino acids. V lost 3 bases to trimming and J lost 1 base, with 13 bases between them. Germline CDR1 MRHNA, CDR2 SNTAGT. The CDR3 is CASSDLPTGSGNTIYF. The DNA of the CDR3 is TGTGCCAGCAGTGATTTACCTACAGGGTCTGGAAACACCATATATTTT.

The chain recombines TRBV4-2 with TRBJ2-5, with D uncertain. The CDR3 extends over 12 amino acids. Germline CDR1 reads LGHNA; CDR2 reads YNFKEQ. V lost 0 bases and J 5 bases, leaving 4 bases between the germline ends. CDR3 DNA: TGTGCCAGCAGCCAAGACAGGGAGACCCAGTACTTC. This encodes CASSQDRETQYF.

CDR3 DNA: TGTGCCTCCCAGGCGGTCAGACACACCGGGGAGCTGTTTTTT. As protein: CASQAVRHTGELFF. The genes are TRBV6-5 and TRBJ2-2; unclear D gene. This CDR3 has 14 residues. CDR1 and CDR2 (germline): MNHEY, SVGAGI. Trimming removed 11 bases from V and 3 bases from J, with 16 bases in between.

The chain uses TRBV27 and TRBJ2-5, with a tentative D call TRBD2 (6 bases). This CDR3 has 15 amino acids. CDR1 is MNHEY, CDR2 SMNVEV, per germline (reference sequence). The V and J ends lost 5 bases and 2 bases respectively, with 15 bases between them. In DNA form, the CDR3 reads TGTGCCAGCAGTCCCGCGGGACTGCTACAAGAGACCCAGTACTTC. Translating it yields CASSPAGLLQETQYF.

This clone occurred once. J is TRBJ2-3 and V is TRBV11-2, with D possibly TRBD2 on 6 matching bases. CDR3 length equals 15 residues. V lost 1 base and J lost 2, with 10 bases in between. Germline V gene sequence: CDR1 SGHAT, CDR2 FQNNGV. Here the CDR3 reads CASSLVPGLTDTQYF. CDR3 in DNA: TGTGCCAGCAGCTTAGTGCCGGGACTCACAGATACGCAGTATTTT.

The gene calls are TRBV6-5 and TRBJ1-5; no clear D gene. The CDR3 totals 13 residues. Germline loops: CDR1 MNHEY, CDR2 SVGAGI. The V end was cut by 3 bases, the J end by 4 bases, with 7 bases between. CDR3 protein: CASSYLENQPQHF. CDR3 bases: TGTGCCAGCAGTTATCTAGAGAATCAGCCCCAGCATTTT.

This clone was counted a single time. The CDR3 DNA follows: TGTGCCAGCAGCCCCGCTTTGGGCACAGATACGCAGTATTTT. Its protein is CASSPALGTDTQYF. The chain links TRBV5-6 to TRBJ2-3, with D unresolved. Germline V gene sequence: CDR1 SGHDT, CDR2 YYEEEE. Trimming shortened V by 4 bases and J by 1 base, and 10 bases separated the two germline ends. This CDR3 is 14 amino acids long.

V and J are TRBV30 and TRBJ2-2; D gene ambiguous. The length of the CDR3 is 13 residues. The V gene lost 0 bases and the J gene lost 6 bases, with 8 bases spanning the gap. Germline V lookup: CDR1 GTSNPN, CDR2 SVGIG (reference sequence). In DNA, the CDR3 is TGTGCCTGGAGTGTAGGGTTAGCCGGGGAGCTGTTTTTT. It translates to CAWSVGLAGELFF.

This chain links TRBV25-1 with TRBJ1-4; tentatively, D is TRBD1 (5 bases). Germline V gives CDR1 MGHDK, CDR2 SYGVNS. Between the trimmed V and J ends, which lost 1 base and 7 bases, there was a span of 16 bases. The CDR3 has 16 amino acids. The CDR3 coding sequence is TGTGCCAGCAGTGAATGGGTGGGCCAGGGAAGTGAAAAACTGTTTTTT. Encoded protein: CASSEWVGQGSEKLFF.

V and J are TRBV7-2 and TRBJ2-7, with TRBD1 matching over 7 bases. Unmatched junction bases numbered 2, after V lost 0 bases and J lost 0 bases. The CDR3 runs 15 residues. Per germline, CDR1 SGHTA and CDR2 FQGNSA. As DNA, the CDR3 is TGTGCCAGCAGCTTAGCGGCAGGGGGCTCCTACGAGCAGTACTTC. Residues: CASSLAAGGSYEQYF.

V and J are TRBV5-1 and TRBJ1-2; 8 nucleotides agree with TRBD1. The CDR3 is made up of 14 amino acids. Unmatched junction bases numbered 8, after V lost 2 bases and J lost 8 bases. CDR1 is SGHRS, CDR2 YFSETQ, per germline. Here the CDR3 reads CASSLPDRGGGYTF. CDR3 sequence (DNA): TGCGCCAGCAGCTTACCTGACAGGGGAGGAGGCTACACCTTC.